This TCR beta chain was sequenced during a study of cytomegalovirus exposure and HLA in healthy donors. V shed 7 bases and J shed 3 bases, with 15 bases lying between them. CDR1 SNHLY and CDR2 FYNNEI come from the germline V gene. The CDR3 spans 14 residues. Regarding this clone: No antigen is known for it.

Study-level results: Later analysis associated a missense DCLRE1C variant with TCR beta V- and J-gene trimming.

The study ran its PCR with 60 Vbeta and 13 Jbeta primers. Some clones are missing from TCRdb's copy, which holds only in-frame ones; the method was immunoSEQ multiplex PCR. This table holds about 84,000 clones. The receptor's source is a man in his fifties or sixties in good health and CMV-seronegative. This chain connects TRBV2 to TRBJ1-1, with D perhaps matching TRBD1 (5 bases). The specimen was PBMCs. As DNA, the CDR3 is TGTGCCAGCACCACAAGGTGGGGGGACACTGAAGCTTTCTTT. It yields the protein CASTTRWGDTEAFF.